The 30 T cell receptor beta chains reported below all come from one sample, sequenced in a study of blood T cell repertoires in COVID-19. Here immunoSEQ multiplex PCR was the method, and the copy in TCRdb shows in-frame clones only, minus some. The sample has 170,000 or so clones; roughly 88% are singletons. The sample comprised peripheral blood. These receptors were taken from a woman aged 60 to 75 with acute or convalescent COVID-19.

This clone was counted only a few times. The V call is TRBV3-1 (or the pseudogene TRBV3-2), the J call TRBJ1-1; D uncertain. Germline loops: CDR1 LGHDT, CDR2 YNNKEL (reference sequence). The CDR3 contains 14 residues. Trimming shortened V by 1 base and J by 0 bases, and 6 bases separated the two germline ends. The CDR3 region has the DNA TGTGCCAGCAGCCAAGGCCAGGTGAACACTGAAGCTTTCTTT. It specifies CASSQGQVNTEAFF.

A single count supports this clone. CDR3 in amino acids: CASSPETGFNYGYTF. Here the CDR3 DNA reads TGTGCCAGTAGTCCGGAGACAGGGTTTAACTATGGCTACACCTTC. V is TRBV19 and J is TRBJ1-2, with 7 bases matching TRBD1. V dropped 5 bases and J dropped 1; count of bases not matched to a gene: 7. The CDR3 spans 15 residues. The germline gives CDR1 LNHDA, CDR2 SQIVND (reference sequence).

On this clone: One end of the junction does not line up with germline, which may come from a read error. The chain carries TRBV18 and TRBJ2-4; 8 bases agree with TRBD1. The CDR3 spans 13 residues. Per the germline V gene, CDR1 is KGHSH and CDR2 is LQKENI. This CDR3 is CASSRSPADRDVF. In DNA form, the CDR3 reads TGTGCCAGCTCACGTTCCCCCGCGGACAGGGACGTTTTC.

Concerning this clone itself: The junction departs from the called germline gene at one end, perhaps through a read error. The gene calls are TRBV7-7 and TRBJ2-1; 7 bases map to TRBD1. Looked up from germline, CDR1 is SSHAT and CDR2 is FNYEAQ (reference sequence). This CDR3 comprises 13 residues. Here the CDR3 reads CASSLGQDNEQFF. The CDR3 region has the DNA TGTGCTAGCAGCTTAGGACAGGACAATGAGCAGTTCTTC.

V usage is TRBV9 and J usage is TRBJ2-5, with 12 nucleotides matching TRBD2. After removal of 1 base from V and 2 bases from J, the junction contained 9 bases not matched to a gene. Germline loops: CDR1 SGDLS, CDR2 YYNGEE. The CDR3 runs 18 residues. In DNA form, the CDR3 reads TGTGCCAGCAGCGTAAGCACTAGCGGGGGGACTCGACAAGAGACCCAGTACTTC. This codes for CASSVSTSGGTRQETQYF.

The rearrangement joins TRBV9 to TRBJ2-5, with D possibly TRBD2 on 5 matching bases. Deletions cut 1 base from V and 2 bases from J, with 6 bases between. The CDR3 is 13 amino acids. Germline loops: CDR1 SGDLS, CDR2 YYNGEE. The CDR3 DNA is TGTGCCAGCAGCGTAACGGGGCAAGAGACCCAGTACTTC. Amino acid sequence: CASSVTGQETQYF.

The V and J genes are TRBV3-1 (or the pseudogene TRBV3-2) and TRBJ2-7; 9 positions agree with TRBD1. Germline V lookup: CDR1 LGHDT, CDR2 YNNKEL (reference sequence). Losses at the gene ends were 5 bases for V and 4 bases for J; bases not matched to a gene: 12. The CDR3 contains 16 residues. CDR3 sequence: CASSSEGTGGSYEQYF. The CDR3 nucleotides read TGTGCCAGCAGCTCAGAGGGTACAGGGGGCTCGTACGAGCAGTACTTC.

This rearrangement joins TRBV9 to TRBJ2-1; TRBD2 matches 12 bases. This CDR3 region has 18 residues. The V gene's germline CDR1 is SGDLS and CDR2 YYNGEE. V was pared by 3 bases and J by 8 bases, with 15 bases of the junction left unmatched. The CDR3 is CASSAAWLAGGPGDEQFF. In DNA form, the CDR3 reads TGTGCCAGCAGCGCCGCGTGGCTAGCGGGGGGGCCGGGCGATGAGCAGTTCTTC.

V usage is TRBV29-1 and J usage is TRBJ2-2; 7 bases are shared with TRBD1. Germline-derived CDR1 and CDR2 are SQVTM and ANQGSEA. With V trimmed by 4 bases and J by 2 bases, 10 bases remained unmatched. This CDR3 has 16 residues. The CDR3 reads CSVGAGTVLNTGELFF. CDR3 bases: TGCAGCGTTGGGGCCGGGACAGTCTTAAACACCGGGGAGCTGTTTTTT.

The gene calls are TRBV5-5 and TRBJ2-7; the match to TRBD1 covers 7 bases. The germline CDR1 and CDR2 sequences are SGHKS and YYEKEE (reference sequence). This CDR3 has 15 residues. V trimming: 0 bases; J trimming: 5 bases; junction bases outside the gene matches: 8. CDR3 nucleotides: TGTGCCAGCAGCTTGGAAGGACAGGCGGTCAACGAGCAGTACTTC. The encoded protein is CASSLEGQAVNEQYF.

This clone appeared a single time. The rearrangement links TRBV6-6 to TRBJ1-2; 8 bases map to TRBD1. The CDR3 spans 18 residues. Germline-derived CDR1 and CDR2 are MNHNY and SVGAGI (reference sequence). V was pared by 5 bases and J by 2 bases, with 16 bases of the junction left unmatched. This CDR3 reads CASSLGGTGFGSNYGYTF. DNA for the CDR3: TGTGCCAGCAGTCTCGGGGGGACAGGCTTCGGATCCAACTATGGCTACACCTTC.

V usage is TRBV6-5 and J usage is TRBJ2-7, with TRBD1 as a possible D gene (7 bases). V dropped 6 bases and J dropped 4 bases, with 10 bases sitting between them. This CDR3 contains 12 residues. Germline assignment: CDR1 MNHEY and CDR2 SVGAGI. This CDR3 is CASSRGEYEQYF. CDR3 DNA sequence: TGTGCCAGCAGCAGGGGGGAATACGAGCAGTACTTC.

The CDR3 nucleotides are TGTGCCAGCAGCCGGGACTATAGCACAGATACGCAGTATTTT. This codes for CASSRDYSTDTQYF. The chain employs TRBV7-2 and TRBJ2-3, with TRBD2 identical over 7 bases. Germline CDR1 reads SGHTA; CDR2 reads FQGNSA. There are 14 residues in the CDR3. The ends lost 5 bases at V and 0 bases at J; junction bases unmatched: 2.

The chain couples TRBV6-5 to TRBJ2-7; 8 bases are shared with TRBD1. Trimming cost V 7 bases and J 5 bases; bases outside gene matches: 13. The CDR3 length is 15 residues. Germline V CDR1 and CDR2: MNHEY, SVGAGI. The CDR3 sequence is CASTITQGAHHEQYF. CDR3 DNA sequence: TGTGCCAGCACTATCACCCAGGGGGCGCACCACGAGCAGTACTTC.

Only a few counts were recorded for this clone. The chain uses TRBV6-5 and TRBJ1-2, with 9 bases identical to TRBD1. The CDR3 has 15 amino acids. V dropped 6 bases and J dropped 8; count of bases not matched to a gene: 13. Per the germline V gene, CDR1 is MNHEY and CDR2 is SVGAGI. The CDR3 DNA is TGTGCCAGCAGAACCGGGACAGGGAGAATGGGCGGCTACACCTTC. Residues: CASRTGTGRMGGYTF.

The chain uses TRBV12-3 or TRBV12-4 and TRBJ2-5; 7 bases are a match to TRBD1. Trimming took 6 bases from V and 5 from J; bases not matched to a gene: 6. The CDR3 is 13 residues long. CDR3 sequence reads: CASSLGTVETQYF. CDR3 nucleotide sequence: TGTGCCAGCAGCCTTGGGACAGTGGAGACCCAGTACTTC.

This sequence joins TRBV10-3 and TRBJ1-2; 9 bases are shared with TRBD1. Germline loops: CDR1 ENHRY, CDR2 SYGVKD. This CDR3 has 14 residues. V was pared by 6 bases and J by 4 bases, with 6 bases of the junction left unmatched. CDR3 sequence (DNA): TGTGCCATCAGAGGACAGGGGATTTCCTATGGCTACACCTTC. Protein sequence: CAIRGQGISYGYTF.

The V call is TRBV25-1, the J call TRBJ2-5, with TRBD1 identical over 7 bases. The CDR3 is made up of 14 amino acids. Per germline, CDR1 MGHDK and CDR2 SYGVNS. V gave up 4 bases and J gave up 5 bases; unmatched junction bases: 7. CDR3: CASSAGQMGETQYF. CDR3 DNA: TGTGCCAGCAGTGCGGGACAGATGGGGGAGACCCAGTACTTC.

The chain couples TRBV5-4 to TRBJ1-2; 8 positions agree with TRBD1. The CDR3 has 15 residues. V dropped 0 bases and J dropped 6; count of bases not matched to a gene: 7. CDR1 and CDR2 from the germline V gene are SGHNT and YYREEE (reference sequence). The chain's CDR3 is CASSLGHGQGDGYTF. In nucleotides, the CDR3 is TGTGCCAGCAGCTTGGGCCACGGACAGGGAGATGGCTACACCTTC. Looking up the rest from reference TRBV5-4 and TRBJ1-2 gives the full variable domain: ETGVTQSPTHLIKTRGQQVTLRCSSQSGHNTVSWYQQALGQGPQFIFQYYREEENGRGNFPPRFSGLQFPNYSSELNVNALELDDSALYLCASSLGHGQGDGYTFGSGTRLTVV.

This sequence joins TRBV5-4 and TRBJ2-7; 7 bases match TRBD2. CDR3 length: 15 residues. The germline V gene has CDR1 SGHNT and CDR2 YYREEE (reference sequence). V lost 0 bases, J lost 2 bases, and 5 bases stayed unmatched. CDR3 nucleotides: TGTGCCAGCAGCTTGGCCGGCGCGGGGGCCTACGAGCAGTACTTC. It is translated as CASSLAGAGAYEQYF. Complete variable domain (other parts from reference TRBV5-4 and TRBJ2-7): ETGVTQSPTHLIKTRGQQVTLRCSSQSGHNTVSWYQQALGQGPQFIFQYYREEENGRGNFPPRFSGLQFPNYSSELNVNALELDDSALYLCASSLAGAGAYEQYFGPGTRLTVT.

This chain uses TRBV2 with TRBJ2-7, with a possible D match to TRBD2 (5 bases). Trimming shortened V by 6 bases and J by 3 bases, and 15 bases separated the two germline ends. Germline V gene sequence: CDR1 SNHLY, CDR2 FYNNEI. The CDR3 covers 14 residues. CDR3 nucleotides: TGTGCCAGCAGCCGGACCACCCGGGGCTACGAGCAGTACTTC. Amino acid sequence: CASSRTTRGYEQYF.

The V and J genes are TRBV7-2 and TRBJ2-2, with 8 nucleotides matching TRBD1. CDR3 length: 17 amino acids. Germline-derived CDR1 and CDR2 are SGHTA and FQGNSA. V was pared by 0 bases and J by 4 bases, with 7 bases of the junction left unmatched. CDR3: CASSLAPTGARTGELFF. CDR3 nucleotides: TGTGCCAGCAGCTTAGCGCCGACAGGGGCGCGCACCGGGGAGCTGTTTTTT. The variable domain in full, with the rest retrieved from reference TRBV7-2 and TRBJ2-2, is GAGVSQSPSNKVTEKGKDVELRCDPISGHTALYWYRQSLGQGLEFLIYFQGNSAPDKSGLPSDRFSAERTGGSVSTLTIQRTQQEDSAVYLCASSLAPTGARTGELFFGEGSRLTVL.

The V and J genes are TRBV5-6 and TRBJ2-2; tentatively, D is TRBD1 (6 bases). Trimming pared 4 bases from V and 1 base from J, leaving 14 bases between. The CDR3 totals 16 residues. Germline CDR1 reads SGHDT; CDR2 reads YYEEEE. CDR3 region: CASSLSDSLNTGELFF. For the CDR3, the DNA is TGTGCCAGCAGCCTATCGGACAGCCTGAACACCGGGGAGCTGTTTTTT.

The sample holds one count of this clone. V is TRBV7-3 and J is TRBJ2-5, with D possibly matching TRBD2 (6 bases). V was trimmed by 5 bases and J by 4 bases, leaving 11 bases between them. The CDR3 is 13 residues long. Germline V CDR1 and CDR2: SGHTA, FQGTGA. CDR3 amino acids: CASSPVGGETQYF. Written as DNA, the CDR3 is TGTGCCAGCAGCCCCGTCGGGGGAGAGACCCAGTACTTC. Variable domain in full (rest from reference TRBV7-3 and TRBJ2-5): GAGVSQTPSNKVTEKGKYVELRCDPISGHTALYWYRQSLGQGPEFLIYFQGTGAADDSGLPNDRFFAVRPEGSVSTLKIQRTERGDSAVYLCASSPVGGETQYFGPGTRLLVL.

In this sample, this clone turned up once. The CDR3 region has the DNA TGTGCCAGCAGTGAACGGATGGGATCGGGGGGAAACACCATATATTTT. This translates into CASSERMGSGGNTIYF. The rearrangement joins TRBV2 to TRBJ1-3; D uncertain. CDR1 is SNHLY and CDR2 is FYNNEI in the germline V gene. V was shortened by 2 bases and J by 4 bases, with 15 bases between the two germline ends. The CDR3 is 16 residues long. The whole variable domain, filled in from reference TRBV2 and TRBJ1-3, reads EPEVTQTPSHQVTQMGQEVILRCVPISNHLYFYWYRQILGQKVEFLVSFYNNEISEKSEIFDDQFSVERPDGSNFTLKIRSTKLEDSAMYFCASSERMGSGGNTIYFGEGSWLTVV.

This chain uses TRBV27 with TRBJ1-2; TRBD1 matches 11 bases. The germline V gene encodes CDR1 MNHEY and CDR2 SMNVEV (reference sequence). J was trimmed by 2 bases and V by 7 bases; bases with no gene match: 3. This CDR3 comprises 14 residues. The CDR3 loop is CASKWDRGNYGYTF. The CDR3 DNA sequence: TGTGCCAGCAAATGGGACAGGGGGAACTATGGCTACACCTTC.

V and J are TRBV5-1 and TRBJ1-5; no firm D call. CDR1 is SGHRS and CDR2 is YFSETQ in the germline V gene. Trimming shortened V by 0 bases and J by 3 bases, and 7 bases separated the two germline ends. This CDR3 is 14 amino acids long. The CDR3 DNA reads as TGCGCCAGCAGCTTGGACAGCCCCAATCAGCCCCAGCATTTT. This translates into CASSLDSPNQPQHF. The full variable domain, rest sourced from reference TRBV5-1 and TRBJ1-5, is KAGVTQTPRYLIKTRGQQVTLSCSPISGHRSVSWYQQTPGQGLQFLFEYFSETQRNKGNFPGRFSGRQFSNSRSEMNVSTLELGDSALYLCASSLDSPNQPQHFGDGTRLSIL.

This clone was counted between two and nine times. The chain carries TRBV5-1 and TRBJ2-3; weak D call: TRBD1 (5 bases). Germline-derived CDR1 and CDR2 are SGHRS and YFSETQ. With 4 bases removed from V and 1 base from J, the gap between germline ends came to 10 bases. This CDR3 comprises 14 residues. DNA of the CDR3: TGCGCCAGCAGCCAACAGGTTGGCACAGATACGCAGTATTTT. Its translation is CASSQQVGTDTQYF.

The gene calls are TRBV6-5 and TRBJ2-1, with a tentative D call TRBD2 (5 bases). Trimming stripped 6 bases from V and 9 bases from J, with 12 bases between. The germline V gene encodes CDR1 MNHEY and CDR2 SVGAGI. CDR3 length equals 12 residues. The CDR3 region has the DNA TGTGCCAGCAGCTCCAGCGGAGTTGAGCAGTTCTTC. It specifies CASSSSGVEQFF.

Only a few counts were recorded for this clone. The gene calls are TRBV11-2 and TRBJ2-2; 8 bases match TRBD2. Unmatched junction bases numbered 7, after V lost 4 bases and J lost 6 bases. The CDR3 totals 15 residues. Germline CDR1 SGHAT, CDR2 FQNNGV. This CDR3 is CASSSLAGRPGELFF. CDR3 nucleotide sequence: TGTGCCAGCAGCTCGTTAGCGGGGCGCCCCGGGGAGCTGTTTTTT.